One and the same sample provided the 23 T cell receptor beta chains below, sequenced in a study of cytomegalovirus exposure and HLA in healthy donors. 60 Vbeta and 13 Jbeta primers were used in PCR. Data came from immunoSEQ multiplex PCR; TCRdb stores just in-frame clones and leaves some out. This table holds around 100,000 clones, 74% found once. Sequences were obtained from PBMCs. These receptors were collected from a man aged 30 to 45 in good health and CMV-seropositive.

The rearrangement links TRBV7-2 to TRBJ1-1; TRBD1 is a possible D gene (6 bases). From germline, CDR1 is SGHTA and CDR2 FQGNSA. The CDR3 has 16 amino acids. V dropped 2 bases and J dropped 1 base, with 14 bases sitting between them. CDR3 nucleotides: TGTGCCAGCAGCTTATCTCCGGGACAACAGAACACTGAAGCTTTCTTT. Translation gives CASSLSPGQQNTEAFF.

The chain couples TRBV18 to TRBJ2-5; TRBD2 matches 13 bases. The V segment lost 4 bases and the J segment 2 bases; nucleotides outside the gene matches: 10. Germline V lookup: CDR1 KGHSH, CDR2 LQKENI. The length of the CDR3 is 18 residues. This CDR3 is CASSRGLAGALIQETQYF. CDR3 coding DNA: TGTGCCAGCTCACGAGGACTAGCGGGGGCCCTAATACAAGAGACCCAGTACTTC.

The chain is built from TRBV7-2 and TRBJ2-7; D is unresolved. The V gene lost 6 bases and the J gene lost 1 base, with 4 bases spanning the gap. The CDR3 spans 11 residues. CDR1 and CDR2 (germline): SGHTA, FQGNSA. The CDR3 sequence is CASRSSYEQYF. DNA for the CDR3: TGTGCCAGCAGATCGTCCTACGAGCAGTACTTC. Variable domain in full (rest from reference TRBV7-2 and TRBJ2-7): GAGVSQSPSNKVTEKGKDVELRCDPISGHTALYWYRQSLGQGLEFLIYFQGNSAPDKSGLPSDRFSAERTGGSVSTLTIQRTQQEDSAVYLCASRSSYEQYFGPGTRLTVT.

The rearrangement uses TRBV10-3 and TRBJ2-2; D perhaps matches TRBD1 (5 bases). The CDR3 length is 13 residues. CDR1 ENHRY and CDR2 SYGVKD come from the germline V gene. V was trimmed by 7 bases and J by 6 bases, leaving 12 bases between them. The DNA for the CDR3 is TGTGCCATCATGGAGCAGGGCGCCGGGGAGCTGTTTTTT. As protein: CAIMEQGAGELFF.

This rearrangement joins TRBV9 to TRBJ2-7; D is unresolved. Germline CDR1 SGDLS, CDR2 YYNGEE. The V end lost 0 bases, the J end lost 3 bases, and 13 bases lay between the germline ends. The CDR3 covers 15 residues. The CDR3: CASSVEASLGYEQYF. CDR3 nucleotide sequence: TGTGCCAGCAGCGTAGAAGCGTCCCTGGGCTACGAGCAGTACTTC.

This clone was counted once. The rearrangement uses TRBV11-2 and TRBJ2-7, with 9 positions matching TRBD1. The junction had 1 base not matched to a gene; V was cut back by 3 bases and J by 1 base. The V gene's germline CDR1 is SGHAT and CDR2 FQNNGV. This CDR3 comprises 14 residues. The CDR3 DNA reads TGTGCCAGCAGCTTGGGGACAGGGTCCTACGAGCAGTACTTC. This encodes CASSLGTGSYEQYF.

V and J are TRBV5-1 and TRBJ1-1; TRBD1 agrees at 8 bases. CDR1 is SGHRS, CDR2 YFSETQ, per germline. V lost 3 bases to trimming and J lost 7 bases; unmatched junction nucleotides: 8. The CDR3 contains 14 residues. CDR3 sequence reads: CASSSQGAQIEAFF. The CDR3 coding sequence is TGCGCCAGCAGCTCGCAGGGGGCGCAGATTGAAGCTTTCTTT.

The chain carries TRBV7-9 and TRBJ2-2, with D uncertain. V was shortened by 1 base and J by 8 bases, with 5 bases between the two germline ends. Per germline, CDR1 SEHNR and CDR2 FQNEAQ (reference sequence). The CDR3 covers 12 residues. Written as DNA, the CDR3 is TGTGCCAGCAGCTTAGGTTCTGGGGAGCTGTTTTTT. This encodes CASSLGSGELFF.

This rearrangement joins TRBV19 to TRBJ1-1; D remains ambiguous. Germline V gene lookup returns CDR1 LNHDA and CDR2 SQIVND (reference sequence). V dropped 6 bases and J dropped 4 bases, with 9 bases sitting between them. This CDR3 has 12 residues. The CDR3 reads CASRQWATEAFF. The DNA of the CDR3 is TGTGCCAGTAGACAGTGGGCCACTGAAGCTTTCTTT. The whole variable domain, remainder taken from reference TRBV19 and TRBJ1-1, is DGGITQSPKYLFRKEGQNVTLSCEQNLNHDAMYWYRQDPGQGLRLIYYSQIVNDFQKGDIAEGYSVSREKKESFPLTVTSAQKNPTAFYLCASRQWATEAFFGQGTRLTVV.

The chain couples TRBV30 to TRBJ2-2, with 7 nucleotides matching TRBD2. The CDR3 spans 15 residues. Germline assignment: CDR1 GTSNPN and CDR2 SVGIG (reference sequence). Trimming at V came to 3 bases and at J to 2 bases, leaving 6 bases not matched to a gene. This CDR3 is CAWSGSGTNTGELFF. In DNA form, the CDR3 reads TGTGCCTGGAGCGGAAGCGGGACCAACACCGGGGAGCTGTTTTTT.

On this clone itself: A single base separates this from a much larger clone, so it may be a read error. The same CDR3 is also encoded by other DNA sequences in this sample. The chain is built from TRBV5-1 and TRBJ2-5; 7 bases align to TRBD2. Unmatched junction bases numbered 3, after V lost 0 bases and J lost 7 bases. The CDR3 sequence is 13 residues long. Germline V lookup: CDR1 SGHRS, CDR2 YFSETQ. The chain's CDR3 is CASSLEPSGTQYF. For the CDR3, the DNA is TGCGCCAGCAGCTTGGAACCTAGCGGGACCCAGTACTTC.

The V and J genes are TRBV5-4 and TRBJ2-2; D is perhaps TRBD1 (5 bases). The CDR3 is made up of 14 amino acids. Trimming shortened V by 6 bases and J by 3 bases, and 12 bases separated the two germline ends. Germline loops: CDR1 SGHNT, CDR2 YYREEE (reference sequence). CDR3 sequence: CASNQGRDTGELFF. The CDR3 DNA sequence: TGTGCCAGCAACCAGGGAAGGGACACCGGGGAGCTGTTTTTT.

The V call is TRBV11-2, the J call TRBJ2-7; D possibly corresponds to TRBD1 (6 bases). Per the germline V gene, CDR1 is SGHAT and CDR2 is FQNNGV. The CDR3 runs 17 residues. The V gene lost 1 base and the J gene lost 5 bases, with 21 bases spanning the gap. The CDR3 spells CASSLGQGMVYVDEQYF. The CDR3 DNA follows: TGTGCCAGCAGCTTAGGGCAGGGGATGGTGTACGTAGACGAGCAGTACTTC.

DNA of the CDR3: TGCGCCAGCAGCCTGGGGGGGGGATCCTACGAGCAGTACTTC. Protein: CASSLGGGSYEQYF. V usage is TRBV5-1 and J usage is TRBJ2-7; 7 bases are a match to TRBD2. CDR1 SGHRS and CDR2 YFSETQ come from the germline V gene. The CDR3 runs 14 residues. V dropped 4 bases and J dropped 1; count of bases not matched to a gene: 5.

The genes are TRBV13 and TRBJ2-5; D call uncertain. The germline V and J ends were trimmed by 2 bases and 0 bases, with 7 bases remaining between them. This CDR3 is built from 14 residues. Germline V CDR1 and CDR2: PRHDT, FYEKMQ (reference sequence). CDR3 DNA: TGTGCCAGCAGCTTACCGTCAGACCAAGAGACCCAGTACTTC. Amino acid sequence: CASSLPSDQETQYF. Looking up the rest from reference TRBV13 and TRBJ2-5 gives the full variable domain: AAGVIQSPRHLIKEKRETATLKCYPIPRHDTVYWYQQGPGQDPQFLISFYEKMQSDKGSIPDRFSAQQFSDYHSELNMSSLELGDSALYFCASSLPSDQETQYFGPGTRLLVL.

By share, this clone ranks as medium-sized. The V and J genes are TRBV7-8 and TRBJ2-7; TRBD1 might be the D (6 bases). The V gene's germline CDR1 is SGHVS and CDR2 FQNEAQ. There are 15 residues in the CDR3. V gave up 5 bases and J gave up 6 bases, with 20 bases separating them. In nucleotides, the CDR3 is TGTGCCAGCAGCCCTGACGTGGGGGCCATTGCCGAGCAGTACTTC. This sequence encodes CASSPDVGAIAEQYF.

This chain joins TRBV28 and TRBJ1-4, with 10 bases matching TRBD1. Germline loops: CDR1 MDHEN, CDR2 SYDVKM. This CDR3 is built from 15 residues. V was clipped by 4 bases and J by 5 bases; unmatched bases: 4. Here the CDR3 reads CASSSAGQGNEKLFF. DNA of the CDR3: TGTGCCAGCAGTTCTGCGGGACAGGGGAATGAAAAACTGTTTTTT.

The chain is built from TRBV6-5 and TRBJ2-1; no clear D gene. The V gene's germline CDR1 is MNHEY and CDR2 SVGAGI. V dropped 5 bases and J dropped 1 base, with 9 bases sitting between them. CDR3 length: 14 residues. The CDR3 loop is CASSSDRSYNEQFF. In DNA form, the CDR3 reads TGTGCCAGCAGTAGCGATAGGTCCTACAATGAGCAGTTCTTC.

Details on this clone: The junction shows a germline mismatch at one end, possibly a read error. At the DNA level, this CDR3 is encoded by other sequences in the same sample as well. This chain connects TRBV5-4 to TRBJ2-7; TRBD1 agrees at 8 bases. Germline loops: CDR1 SGHNT, CDR2 YYREEE (reference sequence). This CDR3 region has 15 residues. The CDR3 protein is CASSLDGQGYYEQYF. Written as DNA, the CDR3 is TGCGCCAGCAGCTTGGACGGACAGGGATACTACGAGCAGTACTTC.

The gene calls are TRBV4-2 and TRBJ2-5, with no clear D. The DNA matches TRBJ2-7 better at its end, which makes the J call doubtful. The CDR3 spans 12 residues. CDR1 and CDR2 (germline): LGHNA, YNFKEQ. The CDR3 spells CASSQGHYEQYF. DNA of the CDR3: TGTGCCAGCAGCCAAGGGCACTACGAGCAGTACTTC.

This clone was observed many times. The chain combines TRBV6-5 with TRBJ1-6, with D possibly TRBD1 on 5 matching bases. With 0 bases removed from V and 11 bases from J, the gap between germline ends came to 17 bases. There are 16 residues in the CDR3. The germline CDR1 and CDR2 sequences are MNHEY and SVGAGI. In DNA form, the CDR3 reads TGTGCCAGCAGTTACTCGACTAGGGGTGACGGAACACCCCTCCACTTT. Translation: CASSYSTRGDGTPLHF.

This chain uses TRBV18 with TRBJ2-5; D possibly corresponds to TRBD2 (6 bases). Germline loops: CDR1 KGHSH, CDR2 LQKENI. This CDR3 has 16 residues. The V end lost 0 bases, the J end lost 2 bases, and 13 bases lay between the germline ends. CDR3 amino acids: CASSPPGGIPQETQYF. The DNA of the CDR3 is TGTGCCAGCTCACCACCGGGGGGAATCCCTCAAGAGACCCAGTACTTC.

This clone is a singleton in its sample. The rearrangement joins TRBV9 to TRBJ2-3; D possibly corresponds to TRBD1 (5 bases). Germline CDR1 SGDLS, CDR2 YYNGEE. The CDR3 totals 14 residues. V shed 2 bases and J shed 2 bases, with 9 bases lying between them. The CDR3 spells CASSVQGNTDTQYF. The CDR3 DNA follows: TGTGCCAGCAGCGTCCAGGGCAACACAGATACGCAGTATTTT.